This T cell receptor beta chain was captured by sequencing in a study of T cells in Graves' hyperthyroidism and ophthalmopathy. This clonotype appeared many times. What was amplified from RNA transcripts were TCR beta CDR3 regions. The HTBI set primed first-round TCR CDR3 RT-PCR. TCRdb re-derived calls from the multiplex PCR reads in MiXCR, one entry per CDR3 protein. Of roughly 660,000 distinct CDR3 sequences in the sample, roughly a sixth were seen once. Germline V lookup: CDR1 SNHLY, CDR2 FYNNEI. V trimming: 4 bases; J trimming: 1 base; junction bases outside the gene matches: 8. The CDR3 spans 16 residues.

The chain couples TRBV2 to TRBJ2-7; 9 positions agree with TRBD1. This clonotype originated in a middle-aged man with Graves' hyperthyroidism. The sample was blood. CDR3 sequence reads: CASSAYTGGTSYEQYF. The CDR3 DNA follows: TGTGCCAGCAGTGCCTACACAGGGGGCACATCCTACGAGCAGTACTTC.